The 24 T cell receptor beta chains given below trace back to one sample, sequenced in a study of T cells in Graves' hyperthyroidism and ophthalmopathy. Amplification of TCR beta CDR3 regions used RNA as the template. In the first-round RT-PCR of the TCR CDR3, the HTBI primer set was used. In TCRdb, the multiplex PCR reads were re-called with MiXCR into one record per CDR3 protein. Among about 290,000 distinct CDR3 sequences listed, roughly 15% were seen once. Sequences were obtained from blood. Receptors were obtained from a woman aged 45-59 years with Graves' hyperthyroidism that later progressed to Graves' ophthalmopathy.

The sample holds many counts of this clonotype. The chain carries TRBV28 and TRBJ2-7, with D perhaps matching TRBD2 (5 bases). V dropped 6 bases and J dropped 7 bases, with 10 bases sitting between them. Germline V gene sequence: CDR1 MDHEN, CDR2 SYDVKM. The CDR3 covers 11 residues. The CDR3 DNA reads as TGTGCCAGCAGCCCGGGGTGGGAGCAGTACTTC. Protein sequence: CASSPGWEQYF. The full variable domain, its missing parts supplied by reference TRBV28 and TRBJ2-7, is DVKVTQSSRYLVKRTGEKVFLECVQDMDHENMFWYRQDPGLGLRLIYFSYDVKMKEKGDIPEGYSVSREKKERFSLILESASTNQTSMYLCASSPGWEQYFGPGTRLTVT.

This clonotype showed up just a few times. The V and J genes are TRBV9 and TRBJ1-1, with TRBD1 matching 9 bases. Germline assignment: CDR1 SGDLS and CDR2 YYNGEE. This CDR3 contains 15 residues. The V and J ends lost 5 bases and 5 bases, in that order; junction bases with no gene match: 10. The CDR3 coding sequence is TGTGCCAGCAGTCCCCCGGGACAGGGAGTAACTGAAGCTTTCTTT. As protein: CASSPPGQGVTEAFF. Full variable domain (remainder filled in from reference TRBV9 and TRBJ1-1): DSGVTQTPKHLITATGQRVTLRCSPRSGDLSVYWYQQSLDQGLQFLIQYYNGEERAKGNILERFSAQQFPDLHSELNLSSLELGDSALYFCASSPPGQGVTEAFFGQGTRLTVV.

The chain has TRBV30 and TRBJ1-2, with 7 bases fitting TRBD1. Germline V gives CDR1 GTSNPN, CDR2 SVGIG (reference sequence). CDR3 length: 15 residues. Unmatched junction bases numbered 11, after V lost 2 bases and J lost 5 bases. CDR3 amino acids: CAWSPDLGGGYGYTF. CDR3 DNA sequence: TGTGCCTGGAGTCCCGACCTAGGGGGCGGGTATGGCTACACCTTC.

There are many counts of this clonotype. The chain employs TRBV28 and TRBJ2-5; 7 nucleotides align to TRBD2. This CDR3 contains 16 residues. In germline, CDR1 is MDHEN, CDR2 SYDVKM. V was pared by 4 bases and J by 4 bases, with 12 bases of the junction left unmatched. The CDR3 DNA reads TGTGCCAGCAGTTGGGGAGGGGCGGGAGTTCGAGAGACCCAGTACTTC. Translation: CASSWGGAGVRETQYF. The entire variable domain, with the rest obtained from reference TRBV28 and TRBJ2-5, is as follows: DVKVTQSSRYLVKRTGEKVFLECVQDMDHENMFWYRQDPGLGLRLIYFSYDVKMKEKGDIPEGYSVSREKKERFSLILESASTNQTSMYLCASSWGGAGVRETQYFGPGTRLLVL.

Ten or more counts support this clonotype. The chain employs TRBV7-9 and TRBJ1-5; 12 bases align to TRBD1. After removal of 4 bases from V and 7 bases from J, the junction contained 2 bases not matched to a gene. Germline CDR1 is SEHNR and CDR2 is FQNEAQ (reference sequence). The CDR3 is 14 amino acids. The CDR3 region is CASSSGTGGQPQHF. CDR3 sequence (DNA): TGTGCCAGCAGCTCCGGGACAGGGGGCCAGCCCCAGCATTTT.

This sequence joins TRBV3-1 and TRBJ2-5, with a tentative D call TRBD1 (7 bases). Trimming removed 4 bases from V and 6 bases from J, with 21 bases in between. Germline values: CDR1 LGHDT, CDR2 YNNKEL (reference sequence). CDR3 size: 16 residues. CDR3 bases: TGTGCCAGCAGCCCGCCCCCGGCAGGGGGGCCCCAGACCCAGTACTTC. Amino acids: CASSPPPAGGPQTQYF.

V gene TRBV30 combines with J gene TRBJ2-7, with a tentative D call TRBD1 (6 bases). Germline V lookup: CDR1 GTSNPN, CDR2 SVGIG (reference sequence). Trimming cost V 5 bases and J 0 bases, with 11 bases left between them. CDR3 size: 13 residues. The CDR3 nucleotides read TGTGCCTGGGCCCAGGGGATCTCCTACGAGCAGTACTTC. It is translated as CAWAQGISYEQYF.

The chain is built from TRBV11-2 and TRBJ2-1, with D possibly being TRBD2 (6 bases). This CDR3 is 14 amino acids long. The V end was cut by 1 base, the J end by 6 bases, with 10 bases between. In germline, CDR1 is SGHAT, CDR2 FQNNGV. The CDR3 spells CASSLAGAPNEQFF. The CDR3 nucleotides read TGTGCCAGCAGCTTAGCGGGAGCCCCCAATGAGCAGTTCTTC. The whole variable domain, filled in from reference TRBV11-2 and TRBJ2-1, reads EAGVAQSPRYKIIEKRQSVAFWCNPISGHATLYWYQQILGQGPKLLIQFQNNGVVDDSQLPKDRFSAERLKGVDSTLKIQPAKLEDSAVYLCASSLAGAPNEQFFGPGTRLTVL.

As regards this clonotype: This clone may be a read error of a much larger clone one base away. The chain combines TRBV18 with TRBJ1-2; TRBD1 matches 11 bases. Germline V gives CDR1 KGHSH, CDR2 LQKENI. V was pared by 6 bases and J by 3 bases, with 6 bases of the junction left unmatched. The CDR3 extends over 15 amino acids. CDR3 in DNA: TGTGCCAGCTCGCCAAGGACAGGGGGCCACTATGGCTACACCTTC. Its translation is CASSPRTGGHYGYTF.

Notes on this clonotype: A read error may explain this, as a much larger clone is one base away. V gene TRBV5-1 combines with J gene TRBJ2-2; 9 bases map to TRBD1. Germline CDR1 SGHRS, CDR2 YFSETQ. The CDR3 runs 19 residues. J gave up 2 bases and V 5 bases, and 16 bases lay outside the gene matches. The CDR3 sequence: CASSKKSLLTGGNTGELFF. The CDR3 region has the DNA TGCGCCAGCAGTAAGAAGTCCCTTTTAACAGGGGGCAACACCGGGGAGCTGTTTTTT.

The sample holds many counts of this clonotype. The chain is built from TRBV5-6 and TRBJ2-5; no firm D call. V was shortened by 8 bases and J by 2 bases, with 25 bases between the two germline ends. The CDR3 contains 17 residues. Germline-derived CDR1 and CDR2 are SGHDT and YYEEEE. The CDR3 DNA is TGTGCCAGTCCGAGGCCGTCCCGAACTCGATTTCAAGAGACCCAGTACTTC. Amino acids: CASPRPSRTRFQETQYF.

The V and J genes are TRBV7-3 and TRBJ2-1; TRBD2 aligns across 11 bases. Trimming at V came to 6 bases and at J to 2 bases, leaving 3 bases not matched to a gene. This CDR3 has 15 amino acids. Germline lookup yields CDR1 SGHTA and CDR2 FQGTGA. CDR3 nucleotide sequence: TGTGCCAGCAGGTCTAGCGGGAGGACCTACAATGAGCAGTTCTTC. Protein sequence: CASRSSGRTYNEQFF.

The rearrangement joins TRBV5-1 to TRBJ2-5, with a tentative D call TRBD2 (6 bases). V was clipped by 4 bases and J by 1 base, with 11 bases between them. CDR3 length equals 14 residues. CDR1 SGHRS and CDR2 YFSETQ come from the germline V gene. This CDR3 is CASSRTGSQETQYF. The CDR3 bases are TGCGCCAGCAGCAGAACCGGGAGCCAAGAGACCCAGTACTTC. The full variable domain, rest sourced from reference TRBV5-1 and TRBJ2-5, is KAGVTQTPRYLIKTRGQQVTLSCSPISGHRSVSWYQQTPGQGLQFLFEYFSETQRNKGNFPGRFSGRQFSNSRSEMNVSTLELGDSALYLCASSRTGSQETQYFGPGTRLLVL.

This clonotype was observed at least ten times. J is TRBJ1-2 and V is TRBV6-1; no firm D call. Germline assignment: CDR1 MNHNS and CDR2 SASEGT. V was pared by 6 bases and J by 8 bases, with 16 bases between. There are 13 residues in the CDR3. CDR3 DNA sequence: TGTGCCAGCAGGGTGCAGGCTTCGGGGGGCTACACCTTC. It specifies CASRVQASGGYTF.

This clonotype was detected ten times or more. The chain carries TRBV20-1 and TRBJ2-1; 14 bases fit TRBD2. V lost 3 bases to trimming and J lost 7 bases; unmatched junction nucleotides: 11. Germline V gene data show CDR1 as DFQATT and CDR2 as SNEGSKA (reference sequence). The length of the CDR3 is 17 residues. The CDR3, as DNA: TGCAGTGCTAGGTTCCCGGGACTAGCGGGAGAAGTGAATGAGCAGTTCTTC. Amino acids: CSARFPGLAGEVNEQFF.

The V call is TRBV2, the J call TRBJ1-4, with D hard to call. Germline values: CDR1 SNHLY, CDR2 FYNNEI. The CDR3 contains 14 residues. The ends were cut back, 3 bases at V and 8 bases at J, with 13 bases in the middle. The CDR3: CASSDSVSVEKLFF. The CDR3 bases are TGTGCCAGCAGTGACTCGGTGTCAGTAGAAAAACTGTTTTTT.

This clonotype showed up many times. This chain joins TRBV30 and TRBJ1-1; D remains ambiguous. The CDR3 is made up of 12 amino acids. In germline, CDR1 is GTSNPN, CDR2 SVGIG (reference sequence). V lost 2 bases, J lost 8 bases, and 12 bases lay in between. CDR3 coding DNA: TGTGCCTGGAGTTCCGACAAGCCCGAAGCTTTCTTT. The encoded protein is CAWSSDKPEAFF.

This clonotype was detected many times. The CDR3 reads CASTKRSSYEQYF. The CDR3 coding sequence is TGTGCCAGCACTAAACGGAGTTCCTACGAGCAGTACTTC. V is TRBV2 and J is TRBJ2-7; D not certain. Germline values: CDR1 SNHLY, CDR2 FYNNEI. This CDR3 is built from 13 residues. V was pared by 7 bases and J by 1 base, with 11 bases between.

The chain couples TRBV20-1 to TRBJ2-3, with D perhaps TRBD2 (6 bases). Germline-derived CDR1 and CDR2 are DFQATT and SNEGSKA (reference sequence). The CDR3 loop spans 14 amino acids. The V end was cut by 5 bases, the J end by 1 base, with 13 bases between. This CDR3 reads CSAGAGLGTDTQYF. In nucleotides, the CDR3 is TGCAGTGCTGGAGCGGGCCTCGGCACAGATACGCAGTATTTT.

This sequence joins TRBV4-1 and TRBJ2-1, with TRBD2 identical over 9 bases. Germline CDR1 is MGHRA and CDR2 is YSYEKL. The V and J ends lost 0 bases and 6 bases, in that order; junction bases with no gene match: 9. This CDR3 spans 17 amino acids. CDR3 sequence (DNA): TGCGCCAGCAGCCAAGATCTGGTGCGGGAGGGATTCAATGAGCAGTTCTTC. Amino acids: CASSQDLVREGFNEQFF.

This clonotype was counted between two and nine times. This chain connects TRBV6-1 to TRBJ2-7; 12 nucleotides agree with TRBD2. V shed 6 bases, J shed 0 bases, and the junction held 6 bases outside the gene matches. The CDR3 runs to 16 residues. Germline values: CDR1 MNHNS, CDR2 SASEGT. The CDR3 sequence is CASSLAGGGSSYEQYF. The CDR3 DNA is TGTGCCAGCAGCCTAGCGGGAGGGGGAAGCTCCTACGAGCAGTACTTC.

This clonotype was seen many times. The chain uses TRBV6-1 and TRBJ1-1; no clear D gene. Looked up from germline, CDR1 is MNHNS and CDR2 is SASEGT. This CDR3 has 14 amino acids. The V and J ends lost 7 bases and 2 bases respectively, with 14 bases between them. The DNA of the CDR3 is TGTGCCAGCACCTTCGTAGGTGATAACACTGAAGCTTTCTTT. Translating gives CASTFVGDNTEAFF.

This clonotype was recorded many times. The rearrangement joins TRBV20-1 to TRBJ2-7, with 7 bases matching TRBD1. CDR3 length: 11 residues. CDR1 is DFQATT and CDR2 is SNEGSKA in the germline V gene (reference sequence). J was trimmed by 11 bases and V by 3 bases; bases with no gene match: 7. CDR3 protein: CSASRQGDKYF. The CDR3 coding sequence is TGCAGTGCTAGTCGCCAGGGGGACAAGTACTTC.

This clonotype has ten or more counts. The chain joins TRBV2 to TRBJ2-5, with D uncertain. Trimming left V 8 bases short and J 3 bases short, with 13 bases between. This CDR3 comprises 13 residues. The germline V gene has CDR1 SNHLY and CDR2 FYNNEI. CDR3 nucleotide sequence: TGTGCCAGCTCGGTCGTTTTGAAAGAGACCCAGTACTTC. Residues: CASSVVLKETQYF.